This T cell receptor beta chain comes out of a study of Graves' ophthalmopathy and Graves' hyperthyroidism. General study results and limits: The model forecast ophthalmopathy progression, reaching roughly 71% sensitivity and less than 75% specificity.

Amplification from RNA transcripts yielded the TCR beta CDR3 regions. Scientists carried out first-round RT-PCR using HTBI primers and then a second-round multiplex PCR. In TCRdb, the multiplex PCR reads were re-called with MiXCR into one record per CDR3 protein. The top ten hold about 7.3% of the sample, which has a few hundred thousand distinct CDR3 sequences, 15% seen once. This clonotype was detected ten times or more. Its antigen is still unknown. From germline, CDR1 is MNHNS and CDR2 SASEGT. This CDR3 region has 15 residues. With 7 bases removed from V and 9 bases from J, the gap between germline ends came to 19 bases.

The receptor comes from a woman aged 18-30 years with stable Graves' hyperthyroidism. This chain joins TRBV6-1 and TRBJ1-6; D is unresolved. Material: peripheral blood. The CDR3 spells CASNGRGDLVSPLHF. The DNA for the CDR3 is TGTGCCAGCAATGGGAGAGGAGACTTGGTTTCACCCCTCCACTTT.